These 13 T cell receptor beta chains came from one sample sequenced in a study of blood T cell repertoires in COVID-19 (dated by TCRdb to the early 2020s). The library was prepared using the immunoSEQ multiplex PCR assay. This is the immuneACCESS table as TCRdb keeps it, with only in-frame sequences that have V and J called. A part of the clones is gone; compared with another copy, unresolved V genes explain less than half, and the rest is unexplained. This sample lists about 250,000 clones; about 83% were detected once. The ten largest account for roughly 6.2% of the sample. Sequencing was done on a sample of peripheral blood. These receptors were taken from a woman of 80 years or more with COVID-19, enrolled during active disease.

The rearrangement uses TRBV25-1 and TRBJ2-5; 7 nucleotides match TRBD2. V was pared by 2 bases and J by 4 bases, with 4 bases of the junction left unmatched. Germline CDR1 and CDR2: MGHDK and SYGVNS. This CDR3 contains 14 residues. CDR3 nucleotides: TGTGCCAGCAGTGAAGCGGGGAGGGGAGAGACCCAGTACTTC. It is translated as CASSEAGRGETQYF.

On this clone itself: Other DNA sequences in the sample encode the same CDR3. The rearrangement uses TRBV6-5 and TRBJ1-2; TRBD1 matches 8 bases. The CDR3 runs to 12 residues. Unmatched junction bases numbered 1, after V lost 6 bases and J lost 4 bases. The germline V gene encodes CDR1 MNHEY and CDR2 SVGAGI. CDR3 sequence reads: CASRDRGYGYTF. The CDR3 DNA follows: TGTGCCAGCAGAGACAGGGGCTATGGCTACACCTTC.

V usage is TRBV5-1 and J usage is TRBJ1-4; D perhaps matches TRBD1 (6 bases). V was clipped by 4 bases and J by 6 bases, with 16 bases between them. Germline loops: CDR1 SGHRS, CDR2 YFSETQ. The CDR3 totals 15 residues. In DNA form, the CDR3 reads TGCGCCAGCAGCGATGTACCCGGACAGTATGAAAAACTGTTTTTT. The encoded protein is CASSDVPGQYEKLFF. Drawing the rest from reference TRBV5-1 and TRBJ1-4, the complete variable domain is KAGVTQTPRYLIKTRGQQVTLSCSPISGHRSVSWYQQTPGQGLQFLFEYFSETQRNKGNFPGRFSGRQFSNSRSEMNVSTLELGDSALYLCASSDVPGQYEKLFFGSGTQLSVL.

The CDR3 reads CASSQGAGGAPNEKLFF. The DNA for the CDR3 is TGCGCCAGCAGCCAAGGGGCAGGGGGCGCCCCTAATGAAAAACTGTTTTTT. This chain connects TRBV4-1 to TRBJ1-4, with 8 bases that match TRBD1. The germline gives CDR1 MGHRA, CDR2 YSYEKL. CDR3 length equals 17 residues. The V and J ends lost 1 base and 3 bases, in that order; junction bases with no gene match: 7.

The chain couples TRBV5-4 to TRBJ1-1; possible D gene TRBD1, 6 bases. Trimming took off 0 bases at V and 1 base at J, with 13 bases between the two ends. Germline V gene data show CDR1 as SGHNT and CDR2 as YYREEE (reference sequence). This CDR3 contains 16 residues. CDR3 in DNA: TGTGCCAGCAGCTTGGGACAGGACTCTAGGAACACTGAAGCTTTCTTT. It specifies CASSLGQDSRNTEAFF. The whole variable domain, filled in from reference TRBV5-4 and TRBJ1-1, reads ETGVTQSPTHLIKTRGQQVTLRCSSQSGHNTVSWYQQALGQGPQFIFQYYREEENGRGNFPPRFSGLQFPNYSSELNVNALELDDSALYLCASSLGQDSRNTEAFFGQGTRLTVV.

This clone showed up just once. The CDR3 spells CASSQETGIYGYTF. In DNA form, the CDR3 reads TGTGCCAGCAGCCAAGAAACAGGTATCTATGGCTACACCTTC. The rearrangement joins TRBV3-1 (or the pseudogene TRBV3-2) to TRBJ1-2; tentative D call: TRBD1 (5 bases). V was clipped by 0 bases and J by 4 bases, with 9 bases between them. The V gene's germline CDR1 is LGHDT and CDR2 YNNKEL (reference sequence). This CDR3 has 14 residues.

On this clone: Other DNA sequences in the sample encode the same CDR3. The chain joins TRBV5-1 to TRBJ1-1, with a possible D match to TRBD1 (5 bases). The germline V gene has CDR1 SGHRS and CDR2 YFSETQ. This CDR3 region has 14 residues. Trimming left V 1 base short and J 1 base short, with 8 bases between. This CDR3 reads CASSLRGTNTEAFF. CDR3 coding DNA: TGCGCCAGCAGCTTGCGCGGGACGAACACTGAAGCTTTCTTT.

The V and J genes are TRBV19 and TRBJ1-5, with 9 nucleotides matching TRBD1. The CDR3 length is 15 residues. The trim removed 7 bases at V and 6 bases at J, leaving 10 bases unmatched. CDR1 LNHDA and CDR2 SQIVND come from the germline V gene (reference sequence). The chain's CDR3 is CASNPRTGVGQPQHF. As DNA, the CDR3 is TGTGCCAGTAACCCCCGGACAGGGGTAGGTCAGCCCCAGCATTTT.

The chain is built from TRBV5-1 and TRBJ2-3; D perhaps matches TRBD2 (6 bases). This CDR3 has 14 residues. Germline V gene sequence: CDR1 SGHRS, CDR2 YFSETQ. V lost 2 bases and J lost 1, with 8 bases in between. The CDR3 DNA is TGCGCCAGCAGCTTTAGCGGACGCACAGATACGCAGTATTTT. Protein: CASSFSGRTDTQYF.

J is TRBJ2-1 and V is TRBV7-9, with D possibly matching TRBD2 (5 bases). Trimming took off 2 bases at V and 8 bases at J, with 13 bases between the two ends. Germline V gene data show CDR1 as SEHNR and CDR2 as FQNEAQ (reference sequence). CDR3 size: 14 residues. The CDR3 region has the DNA TGTGCCAGCAGCTTAAGCCCGGGGATCGATGAGCAGTTCTTC. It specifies CASSLSPGIDEQFF.

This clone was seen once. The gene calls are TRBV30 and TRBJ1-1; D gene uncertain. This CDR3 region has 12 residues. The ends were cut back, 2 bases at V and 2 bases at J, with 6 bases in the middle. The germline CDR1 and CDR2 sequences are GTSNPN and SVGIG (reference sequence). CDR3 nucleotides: TGTGCCTGGAGTAAATTAAACACTGAAGCTTTCTTT. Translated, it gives CAWSKLNTEAFF.

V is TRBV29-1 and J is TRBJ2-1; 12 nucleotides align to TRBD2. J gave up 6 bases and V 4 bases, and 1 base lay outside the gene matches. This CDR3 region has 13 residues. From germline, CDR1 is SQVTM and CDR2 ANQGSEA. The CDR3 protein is CSVASGGGNEQFF. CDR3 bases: TGCAGCGTTGCTAGCGGGGGGGGCAATGAGCAGTTCTTC.

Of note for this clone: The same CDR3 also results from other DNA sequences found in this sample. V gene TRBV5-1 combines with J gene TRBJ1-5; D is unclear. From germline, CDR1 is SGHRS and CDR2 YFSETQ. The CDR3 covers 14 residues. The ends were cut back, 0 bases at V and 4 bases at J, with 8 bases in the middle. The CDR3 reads CASSLDSPNQPQHF. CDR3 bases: TGCGCCAGCAGCTTGGACAGTCCTAATCAGCCCCAGCATTTT.